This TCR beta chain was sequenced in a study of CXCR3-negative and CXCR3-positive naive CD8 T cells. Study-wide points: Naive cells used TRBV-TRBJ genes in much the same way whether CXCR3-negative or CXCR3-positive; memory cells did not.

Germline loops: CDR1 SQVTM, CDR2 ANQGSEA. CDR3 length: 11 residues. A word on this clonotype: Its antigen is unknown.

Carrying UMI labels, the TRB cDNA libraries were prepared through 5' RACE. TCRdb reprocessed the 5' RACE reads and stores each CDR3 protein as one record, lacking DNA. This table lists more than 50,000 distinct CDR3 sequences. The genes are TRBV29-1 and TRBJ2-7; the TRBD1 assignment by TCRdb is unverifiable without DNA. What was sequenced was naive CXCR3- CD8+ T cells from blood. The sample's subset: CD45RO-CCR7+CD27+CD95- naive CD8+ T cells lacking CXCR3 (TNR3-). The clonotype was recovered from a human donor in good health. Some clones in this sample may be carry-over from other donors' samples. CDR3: CSPGRSYEQYF.